The clone carrying this T cell receptor (beta chain) was seen a handful of times. Its antigen is unknown. The data belong to a study of T cells in Graves' hyperthyroidism and ophthalmopathy. Study observations and caveats: In blood, most of the thyroid clonotypes expanded above 0.001 were also present.

Used for diagnoses were clinical symptoms, serum thyroxine and TRAb, thyroid ultrasound and orbital computed tomography. Amplification of TCR beta CDR3 regions was performed using RNA transcripts as template. TCR CDR3 regions were first amplified by RT-PCR with HTBI primers. One entry per CDR3 protein, called by TCRdb with MiXCR from the multiplex PCR reads. The repertoire consists of some 580,000 distinct CDR3 sequences, with approximately 15% occurring once and the leading ten covering less than 3.5%. The trim removed 2 bases at V and 5 bases at J, leaving 13 bases unmatched. The CDR3 totals 17 residues. Germline lookup yields CDR1 SGHRS and CDR2 YFSETQ.

Source material: blood. The sequence derives from a woman in her thirties or forties with Graves' ophthalmopathy. The chain joins TRBV5-1 to TRBJ2-3; 8 nucleotides line up with TRBD1. The CDR3 coding sequence is TGCGCCAGCAGCTTTCCCGTAACTGACAGGGGCGGAGATACGCAGTATTTT. Its protein product is CASSFPVTDRGGDTQYF.